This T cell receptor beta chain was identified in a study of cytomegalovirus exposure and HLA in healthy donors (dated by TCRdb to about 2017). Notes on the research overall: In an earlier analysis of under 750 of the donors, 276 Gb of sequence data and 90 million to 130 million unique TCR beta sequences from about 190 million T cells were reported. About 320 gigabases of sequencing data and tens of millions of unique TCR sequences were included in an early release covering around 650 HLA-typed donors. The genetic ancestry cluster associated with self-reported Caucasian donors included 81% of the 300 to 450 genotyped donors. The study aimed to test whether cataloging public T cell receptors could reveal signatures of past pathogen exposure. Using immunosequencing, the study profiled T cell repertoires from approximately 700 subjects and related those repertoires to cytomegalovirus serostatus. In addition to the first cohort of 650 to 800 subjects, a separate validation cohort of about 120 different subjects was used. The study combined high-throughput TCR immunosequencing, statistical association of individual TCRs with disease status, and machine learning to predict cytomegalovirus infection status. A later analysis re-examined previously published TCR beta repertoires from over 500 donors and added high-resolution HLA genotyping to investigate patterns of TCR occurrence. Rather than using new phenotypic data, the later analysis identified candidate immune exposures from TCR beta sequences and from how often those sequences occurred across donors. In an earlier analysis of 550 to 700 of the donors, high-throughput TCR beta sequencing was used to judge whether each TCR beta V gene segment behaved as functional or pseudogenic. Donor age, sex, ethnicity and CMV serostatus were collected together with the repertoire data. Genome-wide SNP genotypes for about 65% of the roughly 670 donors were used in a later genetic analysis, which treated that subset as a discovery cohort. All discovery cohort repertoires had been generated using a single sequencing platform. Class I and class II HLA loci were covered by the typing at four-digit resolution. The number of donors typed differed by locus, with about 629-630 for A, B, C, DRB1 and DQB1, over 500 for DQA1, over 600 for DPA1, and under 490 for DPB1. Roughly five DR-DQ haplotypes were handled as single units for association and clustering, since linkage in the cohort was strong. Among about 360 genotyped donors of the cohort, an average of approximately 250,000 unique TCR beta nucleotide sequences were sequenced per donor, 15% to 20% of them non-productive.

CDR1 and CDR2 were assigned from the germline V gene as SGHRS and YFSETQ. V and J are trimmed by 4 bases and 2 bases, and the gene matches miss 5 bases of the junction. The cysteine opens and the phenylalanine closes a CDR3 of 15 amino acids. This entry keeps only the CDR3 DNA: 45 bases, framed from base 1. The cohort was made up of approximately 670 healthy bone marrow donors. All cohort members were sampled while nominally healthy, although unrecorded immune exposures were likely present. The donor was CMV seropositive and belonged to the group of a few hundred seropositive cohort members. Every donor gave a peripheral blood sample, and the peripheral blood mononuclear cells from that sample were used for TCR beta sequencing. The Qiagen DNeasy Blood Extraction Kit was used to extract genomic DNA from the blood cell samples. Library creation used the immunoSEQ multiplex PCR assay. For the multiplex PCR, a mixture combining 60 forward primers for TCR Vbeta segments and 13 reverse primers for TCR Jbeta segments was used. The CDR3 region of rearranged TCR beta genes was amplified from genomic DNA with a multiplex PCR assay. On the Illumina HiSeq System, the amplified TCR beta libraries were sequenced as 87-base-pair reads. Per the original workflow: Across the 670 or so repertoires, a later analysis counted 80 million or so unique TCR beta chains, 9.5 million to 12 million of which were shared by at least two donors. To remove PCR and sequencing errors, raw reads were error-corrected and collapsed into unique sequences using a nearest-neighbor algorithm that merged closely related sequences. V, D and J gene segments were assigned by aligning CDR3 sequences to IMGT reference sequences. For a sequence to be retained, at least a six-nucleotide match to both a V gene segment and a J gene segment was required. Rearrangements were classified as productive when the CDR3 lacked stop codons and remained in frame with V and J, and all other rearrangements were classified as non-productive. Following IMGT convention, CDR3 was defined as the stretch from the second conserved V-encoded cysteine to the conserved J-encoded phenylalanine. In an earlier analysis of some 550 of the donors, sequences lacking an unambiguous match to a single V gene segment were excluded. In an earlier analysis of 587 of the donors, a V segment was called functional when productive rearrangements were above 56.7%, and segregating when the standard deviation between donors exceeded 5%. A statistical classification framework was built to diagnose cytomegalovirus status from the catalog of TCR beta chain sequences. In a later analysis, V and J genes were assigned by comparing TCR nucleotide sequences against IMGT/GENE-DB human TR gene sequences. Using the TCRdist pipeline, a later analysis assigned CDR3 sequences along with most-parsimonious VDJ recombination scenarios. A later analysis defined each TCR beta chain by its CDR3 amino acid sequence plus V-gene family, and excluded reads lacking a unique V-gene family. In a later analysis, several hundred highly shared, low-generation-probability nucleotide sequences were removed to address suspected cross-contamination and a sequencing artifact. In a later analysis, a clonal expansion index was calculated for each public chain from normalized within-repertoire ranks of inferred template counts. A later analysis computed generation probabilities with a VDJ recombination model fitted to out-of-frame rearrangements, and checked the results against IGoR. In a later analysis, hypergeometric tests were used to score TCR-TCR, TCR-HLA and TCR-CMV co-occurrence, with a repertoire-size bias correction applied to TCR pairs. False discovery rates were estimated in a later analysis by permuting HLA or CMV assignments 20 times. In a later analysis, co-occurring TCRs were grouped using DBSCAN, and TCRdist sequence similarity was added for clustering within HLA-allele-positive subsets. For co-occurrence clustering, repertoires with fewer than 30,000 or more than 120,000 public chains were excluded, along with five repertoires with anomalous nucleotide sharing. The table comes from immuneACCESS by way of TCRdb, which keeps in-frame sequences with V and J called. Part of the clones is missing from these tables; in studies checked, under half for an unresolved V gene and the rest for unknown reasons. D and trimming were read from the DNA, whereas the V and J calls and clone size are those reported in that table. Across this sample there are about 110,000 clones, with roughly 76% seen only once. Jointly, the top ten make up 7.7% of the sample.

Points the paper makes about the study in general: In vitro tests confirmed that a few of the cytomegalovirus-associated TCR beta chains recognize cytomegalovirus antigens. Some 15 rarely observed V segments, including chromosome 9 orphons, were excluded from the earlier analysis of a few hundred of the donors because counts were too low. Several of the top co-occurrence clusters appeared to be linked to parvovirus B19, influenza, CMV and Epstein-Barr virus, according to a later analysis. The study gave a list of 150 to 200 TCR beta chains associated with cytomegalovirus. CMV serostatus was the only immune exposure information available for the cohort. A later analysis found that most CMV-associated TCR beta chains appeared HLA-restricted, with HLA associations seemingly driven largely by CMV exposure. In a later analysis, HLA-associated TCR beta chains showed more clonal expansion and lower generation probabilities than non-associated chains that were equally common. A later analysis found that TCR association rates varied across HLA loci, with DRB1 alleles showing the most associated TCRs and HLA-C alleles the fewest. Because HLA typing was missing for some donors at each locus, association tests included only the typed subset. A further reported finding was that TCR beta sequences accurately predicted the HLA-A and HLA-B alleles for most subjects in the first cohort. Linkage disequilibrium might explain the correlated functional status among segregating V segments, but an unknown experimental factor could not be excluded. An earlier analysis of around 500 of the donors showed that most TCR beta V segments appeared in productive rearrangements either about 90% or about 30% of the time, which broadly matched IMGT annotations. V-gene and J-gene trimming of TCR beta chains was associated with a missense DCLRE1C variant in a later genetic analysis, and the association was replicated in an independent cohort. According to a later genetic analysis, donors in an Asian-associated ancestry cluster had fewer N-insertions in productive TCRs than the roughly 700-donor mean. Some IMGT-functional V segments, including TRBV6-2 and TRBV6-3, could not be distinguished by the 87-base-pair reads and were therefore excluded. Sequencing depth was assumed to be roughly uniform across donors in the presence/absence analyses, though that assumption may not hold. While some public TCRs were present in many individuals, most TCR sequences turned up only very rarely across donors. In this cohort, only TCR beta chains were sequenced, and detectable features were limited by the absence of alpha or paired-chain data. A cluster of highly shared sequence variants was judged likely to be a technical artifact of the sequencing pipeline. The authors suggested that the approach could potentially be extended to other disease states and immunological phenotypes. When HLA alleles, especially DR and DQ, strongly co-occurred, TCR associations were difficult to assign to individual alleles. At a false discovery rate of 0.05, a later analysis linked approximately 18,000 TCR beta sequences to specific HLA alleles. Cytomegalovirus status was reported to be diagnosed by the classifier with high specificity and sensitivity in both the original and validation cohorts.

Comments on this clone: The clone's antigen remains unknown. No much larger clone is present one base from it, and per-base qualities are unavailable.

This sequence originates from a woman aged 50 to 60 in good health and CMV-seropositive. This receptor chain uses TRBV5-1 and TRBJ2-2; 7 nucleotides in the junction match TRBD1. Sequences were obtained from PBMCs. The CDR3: CASSPRQGNTGELFF. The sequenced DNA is TGCGCCAGCAGCCCACGACAGGGAAACACCGGGGAGCTGTTTTTT.